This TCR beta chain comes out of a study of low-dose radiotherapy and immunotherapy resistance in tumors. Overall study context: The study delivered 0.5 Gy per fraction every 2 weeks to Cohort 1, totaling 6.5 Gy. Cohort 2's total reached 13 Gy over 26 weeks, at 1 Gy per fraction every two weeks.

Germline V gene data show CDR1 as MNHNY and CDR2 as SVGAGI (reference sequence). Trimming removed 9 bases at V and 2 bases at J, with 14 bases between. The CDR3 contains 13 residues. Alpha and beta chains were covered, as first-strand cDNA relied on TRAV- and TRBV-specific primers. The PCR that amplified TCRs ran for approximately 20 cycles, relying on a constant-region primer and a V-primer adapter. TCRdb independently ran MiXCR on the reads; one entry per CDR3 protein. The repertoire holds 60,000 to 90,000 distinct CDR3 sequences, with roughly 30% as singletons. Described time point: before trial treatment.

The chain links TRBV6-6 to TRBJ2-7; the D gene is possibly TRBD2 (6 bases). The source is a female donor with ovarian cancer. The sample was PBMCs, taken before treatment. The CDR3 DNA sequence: TGTGCCAGTGCCCGGGACTTAGCCTACGAGCAGTACTTC. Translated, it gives CASARDLAYEQYF.